This T cell receptor (beta chain) comes out of a study of regulatory T cells in long-lasting Graves disease. As regards this clonotype: A clone one base away is much larger, so this may be a read error.

Construction of TCR beta libraries relied on iRepertoire HTBI primers and on Arm-PCR targeting CDR3 regions. TCRdb redid the calling of the multiplex PCR reads with MiXCR, one entry per CDR3 protein. Of hundreds of thousands of distinct CDR3 sequences listed, about 16% are singletons. The CDR3 is made up of 14 amino acids. The germline V gene encodes CDR1 SNHLY and CDR2 FYNNEI. Time point indicated: newly diagnosed GD, antithyroid drugs for less than 3 months. The TCR library used RNA extracted from PBMCs. These data are also associated with another study on T cells in Graves' hyperthyroidism and ophthalmopathy. Per that study: The study based diagnoses on clinical symptoms, serum thyroxine and TRAb, thyroid ultrasound and orbital computed tomography. In the first-round RT-PCR of the TCR CDR3, the HTBI primer set was used. Ophthalmopathy, as predicted by the model, came a median roughly 6.5 months after the prediction.

The genes are TRBV2 and TRBJ2-4; D remains unclear. Sequences were derived from peripheral blood mononuclear cells (PBMCs), sampled at new diagnosis, from a patient treated with antithyroid drugs. This receptor was obtained from a woman younger than 45 with Graves disease. CDR3 loop: CTTLLDLAKNIQYF. CDR3 nucleotide sequence: TGTACCACGCTCTTAGACTTAGCCAAAAACATTCAGTACTTC. The variable domain in full, completed from reference TRBV2 and TRBJ2-4, reads EPEVTQTPSHQVTQMGQEVILRCVPISNHLYFYWYRQILGQKVEFLVSFYNNEISEKSEIFDDQFSVERPDGSNFTLKIRSTKLEDSAMYFCTTLLDLAKNIQYFGAGTRLSVL.